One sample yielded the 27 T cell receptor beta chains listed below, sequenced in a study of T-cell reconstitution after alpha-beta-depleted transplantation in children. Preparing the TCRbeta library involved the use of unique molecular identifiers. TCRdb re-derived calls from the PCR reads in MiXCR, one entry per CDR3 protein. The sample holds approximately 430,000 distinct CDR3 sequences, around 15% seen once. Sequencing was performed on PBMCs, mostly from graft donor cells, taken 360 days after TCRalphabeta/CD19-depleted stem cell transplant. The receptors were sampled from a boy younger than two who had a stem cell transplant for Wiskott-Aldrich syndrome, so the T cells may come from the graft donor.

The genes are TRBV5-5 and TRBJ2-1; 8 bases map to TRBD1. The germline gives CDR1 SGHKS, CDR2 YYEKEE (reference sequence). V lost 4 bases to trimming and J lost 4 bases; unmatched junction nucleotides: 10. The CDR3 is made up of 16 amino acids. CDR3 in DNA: TGTGCCAGCAGCGTATACAGGGGGTCCTCTTACAATGAGCAGTTCTTC. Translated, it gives CASSVYRGSSYNEQFF. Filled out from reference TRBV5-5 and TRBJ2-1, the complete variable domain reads DAGVTQSPTHLIKTRGQQVTLRCSPISGHKSVSWYQQVLGQGPQFIFQYYEKEERGRGNFPDRFSARQFPNYSSELNVNALLLGDSALYLCASSVYRGSSYNEQFFGPGTRLTVL.

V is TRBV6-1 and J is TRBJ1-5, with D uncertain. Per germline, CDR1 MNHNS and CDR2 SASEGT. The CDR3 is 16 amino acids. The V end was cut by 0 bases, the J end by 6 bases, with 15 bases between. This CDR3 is CASSEAQRTRTQPQHF. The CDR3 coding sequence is TGTGCCAGCAGTGAAGCGCAGAGGACCCGTACTCAGCCCCAGCATTTT.

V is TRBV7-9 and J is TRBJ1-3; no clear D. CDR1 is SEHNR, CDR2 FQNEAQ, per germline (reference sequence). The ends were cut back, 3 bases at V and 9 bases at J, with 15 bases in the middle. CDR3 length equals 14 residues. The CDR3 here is CASSFMSVESTIYF. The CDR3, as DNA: TGTGCCAGCAGCTTCATGTCGGTAGAGAGCACCATATATTTT.

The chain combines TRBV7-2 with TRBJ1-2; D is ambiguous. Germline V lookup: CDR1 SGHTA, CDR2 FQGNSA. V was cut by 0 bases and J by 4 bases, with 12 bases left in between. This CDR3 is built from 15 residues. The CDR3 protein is CASSLAGKVAYGYTF. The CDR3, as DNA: TGTGCCAGCAGCTTAGCGGGGAAGGTAGCCTATGGCTACACCTTC.

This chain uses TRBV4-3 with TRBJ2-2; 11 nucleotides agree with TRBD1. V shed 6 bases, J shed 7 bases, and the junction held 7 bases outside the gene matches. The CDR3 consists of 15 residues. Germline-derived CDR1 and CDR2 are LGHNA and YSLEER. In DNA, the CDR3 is TGCGCCAGCAGTCGCGGACAGGGGGCAGGCGGGGAGCTGTTTTTT. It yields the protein CASSRGQGAGGELFF.

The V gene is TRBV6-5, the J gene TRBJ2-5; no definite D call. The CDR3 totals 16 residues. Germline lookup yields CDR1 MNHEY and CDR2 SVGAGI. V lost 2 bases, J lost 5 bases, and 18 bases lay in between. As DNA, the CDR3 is TGTGCCAGCAGTTACGTCGCGACTCCCTCGAGGGAGACCCAGTACTTC. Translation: CASSYVATPSRETQYF.

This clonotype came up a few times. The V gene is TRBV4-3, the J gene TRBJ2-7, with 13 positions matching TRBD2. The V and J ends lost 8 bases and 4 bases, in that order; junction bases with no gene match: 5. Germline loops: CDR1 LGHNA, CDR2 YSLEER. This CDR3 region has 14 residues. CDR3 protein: CASARTSGRYEQYF. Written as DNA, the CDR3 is TGCGCCAGCGCGAGGACTAGCGGGAGATACGAGCAGTACTTC.

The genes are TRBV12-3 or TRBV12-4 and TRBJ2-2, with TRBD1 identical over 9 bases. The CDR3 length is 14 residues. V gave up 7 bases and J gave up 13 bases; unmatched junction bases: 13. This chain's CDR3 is CASTPGQGNIRLFF. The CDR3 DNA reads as TGTGCCAGCACCCCGGGACAGGGAAACATTCGGCTGTTTTTT.

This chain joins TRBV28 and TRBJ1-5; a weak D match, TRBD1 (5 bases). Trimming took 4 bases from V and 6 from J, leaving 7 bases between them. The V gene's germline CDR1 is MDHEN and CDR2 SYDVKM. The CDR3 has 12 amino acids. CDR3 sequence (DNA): TGTGCCAGCAGTTGGACAATTCAGCCCCAGCATTTT. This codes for CASSWTIQPQHF.

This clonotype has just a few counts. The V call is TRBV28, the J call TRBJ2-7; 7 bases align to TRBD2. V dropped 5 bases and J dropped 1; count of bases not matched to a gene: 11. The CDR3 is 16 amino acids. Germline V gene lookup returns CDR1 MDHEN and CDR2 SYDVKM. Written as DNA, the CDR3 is TGTGCCAGCAGTGCCCCGAGGGGCGGGGGATCCTACGAGCAGTACTTC. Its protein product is CASSAPRGGGSYEQYF.

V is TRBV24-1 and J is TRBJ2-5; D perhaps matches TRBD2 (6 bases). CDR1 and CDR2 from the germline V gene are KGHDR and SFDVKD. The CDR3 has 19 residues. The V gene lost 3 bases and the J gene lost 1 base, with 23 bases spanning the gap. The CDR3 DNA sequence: TGTGCCACCAGTGATCCCCCGGTGCGGGACTTCTCCCCCCAAGAGACCCAGTACTTC. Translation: CATSDPPVRDFSPQETQYF.

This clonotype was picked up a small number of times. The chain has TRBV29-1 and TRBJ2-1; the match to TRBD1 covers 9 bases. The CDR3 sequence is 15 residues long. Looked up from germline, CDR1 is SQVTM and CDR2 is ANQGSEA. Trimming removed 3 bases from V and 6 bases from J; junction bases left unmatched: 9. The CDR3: CSVDPRDRAINEQFF. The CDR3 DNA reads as TGCAGCGTTGACCCCCGGGACAGGGCGATCAATGAGCAGTTCTTC.

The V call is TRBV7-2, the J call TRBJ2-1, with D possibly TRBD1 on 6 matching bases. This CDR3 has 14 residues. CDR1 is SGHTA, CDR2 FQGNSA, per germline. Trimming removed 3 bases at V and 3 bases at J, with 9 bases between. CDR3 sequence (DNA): TGTGCCAGCAGCTTCGAACAGGGCTACAATGAGCAGTTCTTC. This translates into CASSFEQGYNEQFF.

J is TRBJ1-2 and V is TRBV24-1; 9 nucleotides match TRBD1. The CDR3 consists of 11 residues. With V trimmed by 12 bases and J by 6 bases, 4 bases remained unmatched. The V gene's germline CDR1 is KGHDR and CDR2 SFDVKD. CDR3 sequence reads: CAAGTGNGYTF. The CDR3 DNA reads TGTGCCGCCGGGACAGGGAATGGCTACACCTTC.

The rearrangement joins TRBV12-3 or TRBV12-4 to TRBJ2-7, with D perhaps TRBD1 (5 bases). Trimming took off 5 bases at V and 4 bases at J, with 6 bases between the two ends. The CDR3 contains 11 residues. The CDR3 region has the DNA TGTGCCAGCAGTCACAGGTACGAGCAGTACTTC. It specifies CASSHRYEQYF.

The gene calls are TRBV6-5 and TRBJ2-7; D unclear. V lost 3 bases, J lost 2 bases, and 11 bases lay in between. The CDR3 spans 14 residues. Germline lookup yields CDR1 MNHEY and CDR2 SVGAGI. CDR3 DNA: TGTGCCAGCAGTTATGCGGTGGTGGCCTACGAGCAGTACGTC. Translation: CASSYAVVAYEQYV.

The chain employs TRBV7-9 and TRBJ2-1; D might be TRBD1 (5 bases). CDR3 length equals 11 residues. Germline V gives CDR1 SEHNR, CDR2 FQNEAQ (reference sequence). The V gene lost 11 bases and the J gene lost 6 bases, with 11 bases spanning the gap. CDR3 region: CAGQGFNEQFF. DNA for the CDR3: TGTGCCGGTCAGGGATTCAATGAGCAGTTCTTC. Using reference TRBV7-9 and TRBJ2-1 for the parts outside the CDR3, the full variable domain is DTGVSQNPRHKITKRGQNVTFRCDPISEHNRLYWYRQTLGQGPEFLTYFQNEAQLEKSRLLSDRFSAERPKGSFSTLEIQRTEQGDSAMYLCAGQGFNEQFFGPGTRLTVL.

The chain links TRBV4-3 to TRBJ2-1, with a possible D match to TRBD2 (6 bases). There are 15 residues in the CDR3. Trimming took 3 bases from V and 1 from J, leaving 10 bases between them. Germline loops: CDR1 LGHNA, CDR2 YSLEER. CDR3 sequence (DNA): TGCGCCAGCAGCCACCGGCGGGATTCCTACAATGAGCAGTTCTTC. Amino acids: CASSHRRDSYNEQFF.

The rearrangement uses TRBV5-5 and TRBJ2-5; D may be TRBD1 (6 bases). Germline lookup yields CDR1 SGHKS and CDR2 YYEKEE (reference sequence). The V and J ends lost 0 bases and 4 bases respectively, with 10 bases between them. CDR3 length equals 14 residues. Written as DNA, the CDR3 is TGTGCCAGCAGCTTGGCCCAGGGGAGAGAGACCCAGTACTTC. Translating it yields CASSLAQGRETQYF.

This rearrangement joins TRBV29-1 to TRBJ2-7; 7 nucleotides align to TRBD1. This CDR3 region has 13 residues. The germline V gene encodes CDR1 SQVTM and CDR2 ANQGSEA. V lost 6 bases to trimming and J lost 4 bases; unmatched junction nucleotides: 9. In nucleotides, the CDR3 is TGCAGCGTGAGGGGGCTGGGGTTATACGAGCAGTACTTC. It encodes CSVRGLGLYEQYF.

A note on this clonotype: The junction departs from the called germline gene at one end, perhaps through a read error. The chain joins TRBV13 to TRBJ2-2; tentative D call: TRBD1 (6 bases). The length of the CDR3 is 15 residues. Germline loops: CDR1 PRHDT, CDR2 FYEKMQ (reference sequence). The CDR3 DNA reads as TGTGCCATCAGCCCCGGGATCCTCGGCTGGGGGCTGCTGTTTTTC. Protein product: CAISPGILGWGLLFF. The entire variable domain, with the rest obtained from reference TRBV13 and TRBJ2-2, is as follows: AAGVIQSPRHLIKEKRETATLKCYPIPRHDTVYWYQQGPGQDPQFLISFYEKMQSDKGSIPDRFSAQQFSDYHSELNMSSLELGDSALYFCAISPGILGWGLLFFGEGSRLTVL.

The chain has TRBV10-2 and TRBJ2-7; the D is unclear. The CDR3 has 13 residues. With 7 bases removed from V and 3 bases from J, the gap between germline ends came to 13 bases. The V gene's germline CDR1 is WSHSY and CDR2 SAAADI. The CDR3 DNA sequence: TGCGCCAGCACAGAAAACCTTTACTACGAGCAGTACTTC. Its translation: CASTENLYYEQYF.

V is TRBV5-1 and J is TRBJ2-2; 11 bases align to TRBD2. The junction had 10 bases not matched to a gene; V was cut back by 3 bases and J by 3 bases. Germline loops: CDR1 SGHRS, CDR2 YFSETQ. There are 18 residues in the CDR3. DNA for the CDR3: TGCGCCAGCAGCTGGAAAACTAGCGGGGGTCTGTACACCGGGGAGCTGTTTTTT. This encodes CASSWKTSGGLYTGELFF. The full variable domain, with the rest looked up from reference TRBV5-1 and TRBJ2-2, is KAGVTQTPRYLIKTRGQQVTLSCSPISGHRSVSWYQQTPGQGLQFLFEYFSETQRNKGNFPGRFSGRQFSNSRSEMNVSTLELGDSALYLCASSWKTSGGLYTGELFFGEGSRLTVL.

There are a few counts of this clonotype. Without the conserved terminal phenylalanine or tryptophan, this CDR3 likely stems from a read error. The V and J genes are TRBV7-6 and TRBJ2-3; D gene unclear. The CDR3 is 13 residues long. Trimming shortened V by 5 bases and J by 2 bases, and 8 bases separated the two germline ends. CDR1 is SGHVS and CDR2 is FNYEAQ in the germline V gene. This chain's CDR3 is CASSPGDTDTQYI. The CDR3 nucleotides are TGTGCCAGCAGCCCCGGTGACACAGATACGCAGTATATT.

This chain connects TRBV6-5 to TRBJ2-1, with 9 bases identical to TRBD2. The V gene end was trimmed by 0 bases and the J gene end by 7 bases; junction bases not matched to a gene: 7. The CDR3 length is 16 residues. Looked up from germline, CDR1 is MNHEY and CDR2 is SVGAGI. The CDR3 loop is CASSYSWAGGPNEQFF. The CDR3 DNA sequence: TGTGCCAGCAGTTACTCTTGGGCGGGGGGGCCGAATGAGCAGTTCTTC.

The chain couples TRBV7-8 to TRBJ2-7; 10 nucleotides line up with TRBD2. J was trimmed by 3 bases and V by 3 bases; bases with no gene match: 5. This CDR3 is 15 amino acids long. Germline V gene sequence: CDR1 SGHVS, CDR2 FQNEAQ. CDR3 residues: CASSFPPSGSYEQYF. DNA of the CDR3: TGTGCCAGCAGCTTCCCCCCTAGCGGGAGCTACGAGCAGTACTTC.

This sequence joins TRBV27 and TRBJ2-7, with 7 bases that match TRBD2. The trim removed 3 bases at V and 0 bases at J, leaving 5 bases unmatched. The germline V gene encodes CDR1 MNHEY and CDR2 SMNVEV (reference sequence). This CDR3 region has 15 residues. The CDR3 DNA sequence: TGTGCCAGCAGTTTGAGGCGGGGGAGCTCCTACGAGCAGTACTTC. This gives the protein CASSLRRGSSYEQYF.